This T cell receptor (beta chain) is from a study of T cell responses to AZD1222 COVID-19 vaccine (dated by TCRdb to the early 2020s). Regarding the complete study: AZD1222 recipients with second doses at about 4 weeks or about 12 weeks were pooled, because spike-specific TCR depth and breadth did not differ between schedules. TCR sequencing was performed for 230 to 250 trial participants, of whom approximately 200 were given two doses of AZD1222 and about 25 were given two doses of MenACWY control vaccine. Enrollment into the trials was organized by age into subgroups of 18-55, 56-69 and 70-plus years, and those subgroups contained roughly 150, 30 and 60 TCR-sequenced participants, respectively. Results and caveats for the whole study, not just this receptor: Participants were mostly white British, with more females than males. The authors suggested clonal diversity may have been underestimated. Conclusions about previously exposed vaccinees are limited because only six or seven AZD1222 recipients were SARS-CoV-2 seropositive at baseline. In the small 56-69-year group, the increase in depth fell short of significance, most likely because of low power. Because no day 14 peak-response samples were available, repertoires were characterized only after the peak T cell response. Nearly half of unique spike-specific TCRs reportedly recognized epitopes outside regions mutated in the B.1.351 and B.1.1.7 variants. A significant rise in spike-specific TCR breadth and depth was observed after two AZD1222 doses relative to day 0 and relative to MenACWY recipients. The vaccine-associated CD4 TCRs covered the entire spike protein, and the dominant responses fell in regions 160-218 and 743-854.

CDR1 and CDR2 are drawn from the germline V gene: KGHSH, LQKENI. The CDR3 measures 15 amino acids from cysteine to phenylalanine. Kept here is only the CDR3 DNA, which spans 45 bases and is read in frame from base 1. V is clipped by 2 bases and J by 2 bases, and the sequence between their germline boundaries is 13 bases long. The CDR3 regions of human TCRbeta chains were analyzed by immunosequencing. As for how the authors treated the data: Repertoire TCRs were checked for matches against a reference library of SARS-CoV-2-specific TCRs that had been generated using the MIRA antigen-specificity platform. Breadth meant the fraction of unique TCRs that were SARS-CoV-2-associated, whereas depth meant the fraction of total T cells that were SARS-CoV-2-associated. Using the MIRA data, every spike-specific TCR was mapped to the spike region that the TCR reacted to and assigned to either a CD4 or a CD8 class. Log10-transformed breadth and depth values were compared by one-way ANOVA with Sidak's multiple comparisons tests. Not all clones reach the TCRdb copy of this immuneACCESS table, which keeps in-frame sequences only. Checked studies attribute under half of the gap to unresolved V genes and leave the rest unexplained. For V, J and clone size, that table is used; D and trimming come from the DNA. In all, the sample holds 150,000 to 200,000 clones, and over 80% of those were seen once. The ten most abundant clones make up around 6.4% of the sample.

Per the publication, the time point label means: baseline before first vaccination. Vaccinee samples were obtained from the UK trials COV001 and COV002, which included a single-blind randomized controlled phase 2/3 trial of AZD1222 (ChAdOx1 nCoV-19) in healthy adults. Trial participant PBMC samples were collected at day 0 and day 28 after the second dose for TCRbeta chain sequencing. A word on this clone: The antigen this receptor binds is unknown. Base quality data are lacking; no much larger clone is found one base away.

The source was peripheral blood, collected on day 0 of AZD1222 vaccination. Recombination connected TRBV18 to TRBJ2-7; the D gene is possibly TRBD2, with 6 bases matching. This clonotype was obtained from an adult in good health. This receptor has the CDR3 CASSPARTGAYEQYF. In nucleotides, the sequence is TGTGCCAGCTCACCAGCCAGGACGGGGGCCTACGAGCAGTACTTC.